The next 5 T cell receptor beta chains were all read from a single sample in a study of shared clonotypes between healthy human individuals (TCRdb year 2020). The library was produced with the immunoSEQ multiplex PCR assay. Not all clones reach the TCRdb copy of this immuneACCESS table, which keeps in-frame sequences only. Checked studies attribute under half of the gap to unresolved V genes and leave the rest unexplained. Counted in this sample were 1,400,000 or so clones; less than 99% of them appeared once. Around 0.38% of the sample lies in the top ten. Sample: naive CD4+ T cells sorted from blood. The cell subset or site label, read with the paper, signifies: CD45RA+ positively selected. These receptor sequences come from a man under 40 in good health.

The CDR3 here is CASSQTVGANEKLFF. DNA for the CDR3: TGTGCCAGCTCCCAGACTGTGGGAGCTAATGAAAAACTGTTTTTT. The chain has TRBV18 and TRBJ1-4; D uncertain. Trimming removed 6 bases at V and 3 bases at J, with 14 bases between. From germline, CDR1 is KGHSH and CDR2 LQKENI. The CDR3 length is 15 residues.

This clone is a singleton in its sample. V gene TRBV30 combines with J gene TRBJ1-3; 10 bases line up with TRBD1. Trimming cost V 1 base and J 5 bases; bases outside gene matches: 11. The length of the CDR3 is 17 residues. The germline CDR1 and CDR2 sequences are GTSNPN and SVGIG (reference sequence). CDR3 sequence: CAWSGQGAEVMRNTIYF. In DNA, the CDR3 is TGTGCCTGGAGTGGACAGGGGGCGGAAGTCATGAGAAACACCATATATTTT.

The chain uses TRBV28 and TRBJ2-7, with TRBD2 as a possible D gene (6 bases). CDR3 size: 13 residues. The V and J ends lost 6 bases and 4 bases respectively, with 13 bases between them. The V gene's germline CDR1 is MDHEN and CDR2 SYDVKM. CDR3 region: CASRRLVSYEQYF. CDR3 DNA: TGTGCCAGCAGGCGACTAGTTTCGTACGAGCAGTACTTC.

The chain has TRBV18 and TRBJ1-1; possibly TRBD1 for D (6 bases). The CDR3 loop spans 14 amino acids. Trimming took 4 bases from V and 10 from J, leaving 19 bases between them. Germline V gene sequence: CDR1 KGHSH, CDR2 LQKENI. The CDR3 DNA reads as TGTGCCAGCTCACTAAGCCAACAGGGCCCGGGAGCTTTCTTT. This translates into CASSLSQQGPGAFF. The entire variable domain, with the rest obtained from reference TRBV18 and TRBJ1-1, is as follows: NAGVMQNPRHLVRRRGQEARLRCSPMKGHSHVYWYRQLPEEGLKFMVYLQKENIIDESGMPKERFSAEFPKEGPSILRIQQVVRGDSAAYFCASSLSQQGPGAFFGQGTRLTVV.

CDR3 coding DNA: TGTGCCAGCTTTGGGAGGGGGAGACCCTACAATGAGCAGTTCTTC. Its protein product is CASFGRGRPYNEQFF. The chain links TRBV11-3 to TRBJ2-1; TRBD2 is a possible D gene (7 bases). Per germline, CDR1 SGHNT and CDR2 YENEEA. CDR3 size: 15 residues. V lost 8 bases to trimming and J lost 2 bases, with 16 bases between them.